One sample yielded the 22 T cell receptor beta chains listed below, sequenced in a study of shared clonotypes between healthy human individuals. Generated by immunoSEQ multiplex PCR, the TCRdb table keeps only in-frame clones and is missing some. The sample yields 2 million or so clones, 95% seen once. Sequencing used naive CD4+ T cells sorted from blood. Subset described: CD45RA+ positively selected. The receptors originated from a young man in good health.

The rearrangement joins TRBV6-4 to TRBJ2-3; D ambiguous. This CDR3 has 15 amino acids. Germline V gene lookup returns CDR1 MRHNA and CDR2 SNTAGT. V lost 6 bases and J 2 bases, leaving 15 bases between the germline ends. The CDR3 loop reads CASRGGVSPTDTQYF. The CDR3 nucleotides are TGTGCCAGCAGAGGTGGGGTGAGCCCCACAGATACGCAGTATTTT.

CDR3 in amino acids: CASSLGRQGGEKLFF. The CDR3 DNA follows: TGCGCCAGCAGCCTTGGGAGGCAAGGAGGGGAAAAACTGTTTTTT. The chain has TRBV5-1 and TRBJ1-4; unclear D gene. Trimming cost V 4 bases and J 8 bases, with 18 bases left between them. This CDR3 region has 15 residues. Germline lookup yields CDR1 SGHRS and CDR2 YFSETQ.

The rearrangement joins TRBV2 to TRBJ2-1; 12 bases line up with TRBD2. Germline loops: CDR1 SNHLY, CDR2 FYNNEI. The CDR3 is 14 amino acids. The CDR3: CAGEPGLAGNEQFF. Written as DNA, the CDR3 is TGTGCGGGCGAACCGGGACTAGCGGGCAATGAGCAGTTCTTC.

On this clone: The same CDR3 also results from other DNA sequences found in this sample. The chain joins TRBV19 to TRBJ1-4; D uncertain. The length of the CDR3 is 12 residues. V lost 6 bases and J lost 8, with 10 bases in between. The germline gives CDR1 LNHDA, CDR2 SQIVND (reference sequence). CDR3 sequence reads: CASSIIGEKLFF. The CDR3 nucleotides read TGTGCCAGTAGCATCATAGGGGAAAAACTGTTTTTT.

J is TRBJ1-1 and V is TRBV15, with TRBD1 identical over 8 bases. This CDR3 has 15 residues. V dropped 4 bases and J dropped 1; count of bases not matched to a gene: 5. The V gene's germline CDR1 is LNHNV and CDR2 YYDKDF (reference sequence). The CDR3 loop reads CATSNPGTGNTEAFF. For the CDR3, the DNA is TGTGCCACCAGCAACCCCGGGACAGGGAACACTGAAGCTTTCTTT.

The chain has TRBV2 and TRBJ2-7; 13 nucleotides line up with TRBD2. This CDR3 comprises 16 residues. J lost 2 bases, V lost 6 bases, and 7 bases had no gene match. From germline, CDR1 is SNHLY and CDR2 FYNNEI. This CDR3 reads CASRAGTSGTAYEQYF. CDR3 nucleotide sequence: TGTGCCAGCAGAGCCGGGACTAGCGGGACTGCCTACGAGCAGTACTTC.

The chain has TRBV28 and TRBJ2-7; TRBD1 matches 9 bases. Per the germline V gene, CDR1 is MDHEN and CDR2 is SYDVKM. The CDR3 spans 13 residues. V gave up 10 bases and J gave up 3 bases; unmatched junction bases: 7. CDR3 sequence reads: CATRRGQGYEQYF. The CDR3, as DNA: TGTGCCACCCGAAGGGGACAGGGCTACGAGCAGTACTTC.

The chain carries TRBV15 and TRBJ2-7; 8 positions agree with TRBD1. This CDR3 has 12 amino acids. CDR1 LNHNV and CDR2 YYDKDF come from the germline V gene (reference sequence). Trimming cost V 3 bases and J 11 bases; bases outside gene matches: 6. In DNA, the CDR3 is TGTGCCACCAGCAGGGACAGGGCGACGGAGTACTTC. Protein sequence: CATSRDRATEYF.

The V and J genes are TRBV28 and TRBJ2-7; D is possibly TRBD1 or TRBD2 (6 bases each). Germline CDR1 MDHEN, CDR2 SYDVKM. V shed 10 bases and J shed 0 bases, with 13 bases lying between them. The CDR3 has 13 amino acids. In DNA form, the CDR3 reads TGTGCCATACGCGGGACACTCTCCTACGAGCAGTACTTC. Residues: CAIRGTLSYEQYF.

The CDR3 DNA follows: TGTGCCTGGAGCCTTATGCCGCTAGCGGGGGGCACAGATACGCAGTATTTT. Translated, it gives CAWSLMPLAGGTDTQYF. The gene calls are TRBV30 and TRBJ2-3; 10 nucleotides match TRBD2. The CDR3 runs to 17 residues. With 3 bases clipped from V and 1 base from J, the junction kept 10 bases outside the gene matches. Germline V gene data show CDR1 as GTSNPN and CDR2 as SVGIG (reference sequence).

Concerning this clone itself: The same CDR3 can be traced to other DNA sequences in this sample. This rearrangement joins TRBV5-1 to TRBJ1-3; the match to TRBD1 covers 7 bases. V trimming: 4 bases; J trimming: 4 bases; junction bases outside the gene matches: 5. Germline CDR1 is SGHRS and CDR2 is YFSETQ. The CDR3 runs to 14 residues. CDR3 residues: CASSPGQPGNTIYF. The CDR3 DNA reads as TGCGCCAGCAGCCCGGGACAGCCCGGAAACACCATATATTTT. The variable domain in full, completed from reference TRBV5-1 and TRBJ1-3, reads KAGVTQTPRYLIKTRGQQVTLSCSPISGHRSVSWYQQTPGQGLQFLFEYFSETQRNKGNFPGRFSGRQFSNSRSEMNVSTLELGDSALYLCASSPGQPGNTIYFGEGSWLTVV.

This clone was observed a single time. The V call is TRBV9, the J call TRBJ2-3; D remains ambiguous. Trimming left V 1 base short and J 0 bases short, with 9 bases between. In germline, CDR1 is SGDLS, CDR2 YYNGEE. The CDR3 is made up of 15 amino acids. As DNA, the CDR3 is TGTGCCAGCAGCGTATCAACAATCAGCACAGATACGCAGTATTTT. Its translation is CASSVSTISTDTQYF.

This rearrangement joins TRBV5-8 to TRBJ2-3; 8 nucleotides align to TRBD1. In germline, CDR1 is SGHTS, CDR2 YDEGEE. This CDR3 contains 15 residues. Trimming removed 3 bases from V and 2 bases from J; junction bases left unmatched: 5. CDR3 protein: CASSSDRGFTDTQYF. CDR3 nucleotide sequence: TGTGCCAGCAGCTCAGACAGGGGATTCACAGATACGCAGTATTTT.

The CDR3 here is CASSKVWGKNTEAFF. CDR3 nucleotides: TGTGCCAGCAGCAAAGTGTGGGGCAAGAACACTGAAGCTTTCTTT. This chain connects TRBV21-1 to TRBJ1-1; TRBD1 is the table's D call, not checked against the DNA. TRBV21-1 counts as a pseudogene. The CDR3 consists of 15 residues.

The chain has TRBV27 and TRBJ2-4; TRBD2 is a possible D gene (6 bases). The germline V gene encodes CDR1 MNHEY and CDR2 SMNVEV (reference sequence). Trimming cost V 3 bases and J 1 base, with 10 bases left between them. The CDR3 is made up of 15 amino acids. The chain's CDR3 is CASSFSGDAKNIQYF. CDR3 DNA: TGTGCCAGCAGTTTCTCGGGGGATGCCAAAAACATTCAGTACTTC.

In regard to this clone: The identical CDR3 is also encoded by other nucleotide sequences in the sample. In DNA form, the CDR3 reads TGTGCCACCTACCCTAGCGGGGGATCCTACGAGCAGTACTTC. Encoded protein: CATYPSGGSYEQYF. The chain combines TRBV10-3 with TRBJ2-7; TRBD2 aligns across 10 bases. V lost 10 bases and J lost 1; bases outside the gene matches: 7. CDR1 ENHRY and CDR2 SYGVKD come from the germline V gene. The CDR3 totals 14 residues.

The chain has TRBV30 and TRBJ2-3; D perhaps matches TRBD2 (6 bases). CDR3 length: 15 residues. CDR1 GTSNPN and CDR2 SVGIG come from the germline V gene (reference sequence). V lost 4 bases, J lost 2 bases, and 16 bases lay in between. The chain's CDR3 is CAWTLAVRATDTQYF. The DNA of the CDR3 is TGTGCCTGGACCTTAGCGGTACGCGCCACAGATACGCAGTATTTT.

Concerning this clone: This specimen includes other DNA sequences encoding the same CDR3. J is TRBJ1-1 and V is TRBV28; D is undetermined. Deletions cut 2 bases from V and 0 bases from J, with 7 bases between. This CDR3 has 14 residues. Germline-derived CDR1 and CDR2 are MDHEN and SYDVKM. The CDR3 DNA is TGTGCCAGCAGTTTAGGCCAGATGAACACTGAAGCTTTCTTT. It yields the protein CASSLGQMNTEAFF.

This clone was recorded once. The J gene is TRBJ2-3, the V gene TRBV5-1, with 7 nucleotides matching TRBD2. V dropped 0 bases and J dropped 5; count of bases not matched to a gene: 6. CDR1 is SGHRS, CDR2 YFSETQ, per germline. CDR3 length: 15 residues. The CDR3 region is CASSLAGGGVDTQYF. In nucleotides, the CDR3 is TGCGCCAGCAGCTTGGCCGGGGGAGGGGTAGATACGCAGTATTTT.

The chain has TRBV9 and TRBJ2-3, with D perhaps TRBD2 (5 bases). Germline loops: CDR1 SGDLS, CDR2 YYNGEE. Trimming stripped 0 bases from V and 2 bases from J, with 13 bases between. The CDR3 spans 16 residues. CDR3 sequence (DNA): TGTGCCAGCAGCGTAGTGGGCGGACTCGTCACAGATACGCAGTATTTT. It specifies CASSVVGGLVTDTQYF. Variable domain in full (rest from reference TRBV9 and TRBJ2-3): DSGVTQTPKHLITATGQRVTLRCSPRSGDLSVYWYQQSLDQGLQFLIQYYNGEERAKGNILERFSAQQFPDLHSELNLSSLELGDSALYFCASSVVGGLVTDTQYFGPGTRLTVL.

On this clone itself: With a much larger clone just one base away, this may be a read error. Other DNA sequences in this sample translate to the same CDR3. The V and J genes are TRBV29-1 and TRBJ1-1; D is unresolved. The germline V and J ends were trimmed by 6 bases and 1 base, with 9 bases remaining between them. The CDR3 has 12 residues. Per the germline V gene, CDR1 is SQVTM and CDR2 is ANQGSEA. The CDR3: CSVGQRNTEAFF. CDR3 nucleotides: TGCAGCGTAGGTCAAAGGAACACTGAAGCTTTCTTT.

The chain couples TRBV5-4 to TRBJ2-3; no firm D call. This CDR3 is 15 amino acids long. Germline V gene lookup returns CDR1 SGHNT and CDR2 YYREEE (reference sequence). The V end lost 4 bases, the J end lost 0 bases, and 12 bases lay between the germline ends. The DNA of the CDR3 is TGTGCCAGCAGCGTGTACTCTCGGAGCACAGATACGCAGTATTTT. Residues: CASSVYSRSTDTQYF. Looking up the rest from reference TRBV5-4 and TRBJ2-3 gives the full variable domain: ETGVTQSPTHLIKTRGQQVTLRCSSQSGHNTVSWYQQALGQGPQFIFQYYREEENGRGNFPPRFSGLQFPNYSSELNVNALELDDSALYLCASSVYSRSTDTQYFGPGTRLTVL.